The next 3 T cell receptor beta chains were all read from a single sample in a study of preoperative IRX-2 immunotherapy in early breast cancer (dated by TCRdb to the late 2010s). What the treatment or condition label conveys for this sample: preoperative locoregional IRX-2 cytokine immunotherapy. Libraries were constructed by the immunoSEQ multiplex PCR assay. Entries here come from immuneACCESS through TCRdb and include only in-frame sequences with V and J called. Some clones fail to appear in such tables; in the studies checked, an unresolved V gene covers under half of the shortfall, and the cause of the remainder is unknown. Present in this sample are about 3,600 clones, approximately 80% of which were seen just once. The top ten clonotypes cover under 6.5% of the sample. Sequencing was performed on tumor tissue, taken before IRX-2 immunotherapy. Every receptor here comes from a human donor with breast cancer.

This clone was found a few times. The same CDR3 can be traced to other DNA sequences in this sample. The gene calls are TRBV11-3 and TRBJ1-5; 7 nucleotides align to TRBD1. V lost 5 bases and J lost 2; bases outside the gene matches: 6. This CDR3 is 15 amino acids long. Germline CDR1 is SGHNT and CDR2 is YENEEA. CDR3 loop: CASSPTGAGNQPQHF. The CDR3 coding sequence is TGTGCCAGCAGCCCTACAGGGGCCGGCAATCAGCCCCAGCATTTT.

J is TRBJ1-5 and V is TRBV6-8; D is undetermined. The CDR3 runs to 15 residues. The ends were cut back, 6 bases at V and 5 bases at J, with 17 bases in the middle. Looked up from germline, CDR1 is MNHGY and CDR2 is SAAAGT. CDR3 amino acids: CASRPTPGRYQPQHF. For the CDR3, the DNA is TGTGCCAGCAGACCAACCCCAGGCCGATATCAGCCCCAGCATTTT.

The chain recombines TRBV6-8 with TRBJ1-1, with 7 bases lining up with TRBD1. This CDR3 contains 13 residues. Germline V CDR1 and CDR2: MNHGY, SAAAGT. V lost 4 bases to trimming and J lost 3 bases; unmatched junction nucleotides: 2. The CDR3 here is CASSWTGDTEAFF. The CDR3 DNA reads TGTGCCAGCAGTTGGACAGGTGACACTGAAGCTTTCTTT.